The source of this T cell receptor (beta chain) is a study of T cell repertoires in cytomegalovirus infection. Across the whole study: It was the public TCR beta signatures that indicated both CMV infection and matching HLA type.

TCRdb used MiXCR to reprocess the reads, holding one entry per CDR3 protein. This sample has some 590,000 distinct CDR3 sequences, with 40% found just once. V lost 0 bases and J 7 bases, leaving 13 bases between the germline ends. CDR1 and CDR2 from the germline V gene are MNHEY and SVGAGI. The CDR3 has 14 residues. This clonotype was found a few times. Antigen specificity is unknown. The TCR comes from a human donor in good health (CMV status not recorded). Some clones in this sample may be carry-over from other donors' samples. The J gene is TRBJ2-7, the V gene TRBV6-5; the D gene is possibly TRBD1 (6 bases). This material consisted of cultured PBMCs, taken from culture after CMV antigen stimulation. The CDR3 coding sequence is TGTGCCAGCAGTTACTCACAGGGACCCTGGGAGCAGTACTTC. The encoded protein is CASSYSQGPWEQYF.